What follows are 7 T cell receptor beta chains derived from one specimen sequenced in a study of blood T cell repertoires in COVID-19. The assay was immunoSEQ multiplex PCR, and TCRdb's table has in-frame clones only and misses some. The sample includes approximately 92,000 clones, 81% seen only once; the top ten take around 4%. The sample taken for sequencing was peripheral blood. All receptors come from a man aged 55 to 70 with acute or convalescent COVID-19.

The chain links TRBV7-9 to TRBJ1-1; D is perhaps TRBD1 (5 bases). The V gene lost 4 bases and the J gene lost 0 bases, with 15 bases spanning the gap. In germline, CDR1 is SEHNR, CDR2 FQNEAQ (reference sequence). This CDR3 has 16 amino acids. DNA for the CDR3: TGTGCCAGCAGCTCACGGGCAGGGCTGATGAACACTGAAGCTTTCTTT. This translates into CASSSRAGLMNTEAFF.

The chain uses TRBV5-4 and TRBJ1-2; D is uncertain. Germline assignment: CDR1 SGHNT and CDR2 YYREEE (reference sequence). The V end lost 4 bases, the J end lost 4 bases, and 8 bases lay between the germline ends. The CDR3 sequence is 12 residues long. CDR3 nucleotide sequence: TGTGCCAGCAGCCCCTCGGGCTATGGCTACACCTTC. Amino acids: CASSPSGYGYTF. Looking up the rest from reference TRBV5-4 and TRBJ1-2 gives the full variable domain: ETGVTQSPTHLIKTRGQQVTLRCSSQSGHNTVSWYQQALGQGPQFIFQYYREEENGRGNFPPRFSGLQFPNYSSELNVNALELDDSALYLCASSPSGYGYTFGSGTRLTVV.

This chain joins TRBV7-2 and TRBJ2-1; no reliable D call. The germline gives CDR1 SGHTA, CDR2 FQGNSA. Trimming left V 4 bases short and J 6 bases short, with 13 bases between. CDR3 size: 14 residues. The CDR3 sequence: CASSSPTRSNEQFF. The CDR3 coding sequence is TGTGCCAGCAGCTCGCCAACACGATCCAATGAGCAGTTCTTC.

The chain couples TRBV30 to TRBJ1-1; tentatively, D is TRBD1 (5 bases). The CDR3 runs to 13 residues. Germline CDR1 and CDR2: GTSNPN and SVGIG (reference sequence). Trimming left V 3 bases short and J 1 base short, with 9 bases between. CDR3 bases: TGTGCCTGGAGCCCCGGGGGGAACACTGAAGCTTTCTTT. It translates to CAWSPGGNTEAFF.

The chain employs TRBV6-5 and TRBJ1-2; 9 bases align to TRBD1. Germline V lookup: CDR1 MNHEY, CDR2 SVGAGI. The junction had 9 bases not matched to a gene; V was cut back by 7 bases and J by 6 bases. The CDR3 loop spans 14 amino acids. This CDR3 is CASKNTGGSDGYTF. Here the CDR3 DNA reads TGTGCCAGCAAGAACACAGGGGGCTCGGATGGCTACACCTTC.

The V and J genes are TRBV2 and TRBJ2-2; the match to TRBD1 covers 8 bases. Germline V gene lookup returns CDR1 SNHLY and CDR2 FYNNEI. The CDR3 contains 13 residues. V was pared by 8 bases and J by 1 base, with 0 bases of the junction left unmatched. The CDR3 region has the DNA TGTGCCAGCGGGACAGGGAACACCGGGGAGCTGTTTTTT. This translates into CASGTGNTGELFF. The full variable domain, rest sourced from reference TRBV2 and TRBJ2-2, is EPEVTQTPSHQVTQMGQEVILRCVPISNHLYFYWYRQILGQKVEFLVSFYNNEISEKSEIFDDQFSVERPDGSNFTLKIRSTKLEDSAMYFCASGTGNTGELFFGEGSRLTVL.

V gene TRBV10-3 combines with J gene TRBJ2-5; 9 positions agree with TRBD2. The germline V gene encodes CDR1 ENHRY and CDR2 SYGVKD. Trimming removed 8 bases from V and 5 bases from J; junction bases left unmatched: 9. The CDR3 loop spans 14 amino acids. The CDR3 loop reads CAISPAGGRETQYF. The CDR3 DNA is TGTGCCATCTCCCCAGCGGGAGGAAGGGAGACCCAGTACTTC.